These 20 T cell receptor beta chains share one sample of origin, sequenced in a study of T-cell memory formation after mild COVID-19 (dated by TCRdb to the early 2020s). Preparation of the library involved 5' RACE. TCRdb names Illumina NovaSeq 6000 as the instrument used. TCRdb applied fastp at Q25 and MiXCR to the public reads, then kept only in-frame beta chains. CDR3 protein sequences are deduplicated, and each keeps its most common genes and DNA. The sample table holds around 200,000 distinct CDR3 sequences, of which about a fifth were seen once. The ten largest clones capture about 4% of the sample. Sequences were obtained from PBMCs or a T cell subset sorted from them (not recorded which). These receptor sequences come from a young man who had mild COVID-19 (a few samples of this study predate the infection). The sample titles of this study are shuffled in the database, so cell type and time point are left out; the donor was told from shared clones.

This clonotype was seen more than once but under ten times. J is TRBJ2-5 and V is TRBV5-1, with a weak D call TRBD2 (5 bases). V dropped 0 bases and J dropped 4 bases, with 10 bases sitting between them. The CDR3 consists of 14 residues. The germline gives CDR1 SGHRS, CDR2 YFSETQ. Written as DNA, the CDR3 is TGCGCCAGCAGCTTGGTGGAGGCGGTAGAGACCCAGTACTTC. Its protein is CASSLVEAVETQYF. Together with reference TRBV5-1 and TRBJ2-5, the CDR3 gives the full variable domain: KAGVTQTPRYLIKTRGQQVTLSCSPISGHRSVSWYQQTPGQGLQFLFEYFSETQRNKGNFPGRFSGRQFSNSRSEMNVSTLELGDSALYLCASSLVEAVETQYFGPGTRLLVL.

This clonotype showed up many times. The chain employs TRBV7-8 and TRBJ2-6; no clear D. The CDR3 totals 15 residues. CDR1 SGHVS and CDR2 FQNEAQ come from the germline V gene. Trimming stripped 5 bases from V and 0 bases from J, with 8 bases between. CDR3 residues: CASSQRSSGANVLTF. The CDR3, as DNA: TGTGCCAGCAGCCAACGTAGCTCTGGGGCCAACGTCCTGACTTTC. Based on the CDR3 plus reference TRBV7-8 and TRBJ2-6, the full variable domain is GAGVSQSPRYKVAKRGQDVALRCDPISGHVSLFWYQQALGQGPEFLTYFQNEAQLDKSGLPSDRFFAERPEGSVSTLKIQRTQQEDSAVYLCASSQRSSGANVLTFGAGSRLTVL.

The chain joins TRBV2 to TRBJ1-5; possible D gene TRBD1, 5 bases. CDR1 SNHLY and CDR2 FYNNEI come from the germline V gene. The CDR3 sequence is 13 residues long. The V end lost 10 bases, the J end lost 2 bases, and 12 bases lay between the germline ends. The CDR3 protein is CATVGDGNQPQHF. The CDR3 DNA sequence: TGTGCCACCGTGGGGGATGGCAATCAGCCCCAGCATTTT.

This clonotype was picked up a small number of times. The J gene is TRBJ2-3, the V gene TRBV4-2; tentative D call: TRBD2 (6 bases). Germline CDR1 is LGHNA and CDR2 is YNFKEQ. V shed 5 bases and J shed 1 base, with 13 bases lying between them. The CDR3 covers 15 residues. DNA of the CDR3: TGTGCCAGCAGCTACCGGGACTCTCGCACAGATACGCAGTATTTT. It codes for CASSYRDSRTDTQYF.

The DNA of the CDR3 is TGTGCCATCAGTGAGTCTTGGGGGCAGGGGGGCGAGCAGTACTTC. Its translation is CAISESWGQGGEQYF. This rearrangement joins TRBV10-3 to TRBJ2-7, with D perhaps TRBD1 (7 bases). With 0 bases removed from V and 6 bases from J, the gap between germline ends came to 15 bases. The germline CDR1 and CDR2 sequences are ENHRY and SYGVKD. CDR3 length: 15 residues.

The chain has TRBV24-1 and TRBJ2-5, with 7 nucleotides matching TRBD2. Germline trimming cut 9 bases from V and 5 bases from J; bases unmatched to any gene: 11. Germline CDR1 reads KGHDR; CDR2 reads SFDVKD. The CDR3 is made up of 14 amino acids. DNA for the CDR3: TGTGCCACCTCAGTCGCAAGCGGGGAGGAGACCCAGTACTTC. It translates to CATSVASGEETQYF.

The chain combines TRBV7-8 with TRBJ2-5, with TRBD1 identical over 7 bases. The V gene's germline CDR1 is SGHVS and CDR2 FQNEAQ. Trimming cost V 5 bases and J 2 bases; bases outside gene matches: 5. The CDR3 totals 14 residues. This CDR3 is CASSVHRGQETQYF. The CDR3 region has the DNA TGTGCCAGCAGCGTACACAGGGGACAAGAGACCCAGTACTTC.

The chain has TRBV6-6 and TRBJ2-7; TRBD1 agrees at 8 bases. The germline V gene has CDR1 MNHNY and CDR2 SVGAGI (reference sequence). This CDR3 comprises 16 residues. Trimming removed 3 bases from V and 0 bases from J; junction bases left unmatched: 7. The CDR3 DNA reads as TGTGCCAGCAGTTATGGCAGGGGGCAGAGCTCCTACGAGCAGTACTTC. This translates into CASSYGRGQSSYEQYF.

This clonotype was recorded a few times. The chain employs TRBV9 and TRBJ1-2; no firm D call. The CDR3 is made up of 12 amino acids. Trimming stripped 6 bases from V and 4 bases from J, with 10 bases between. CDR1 and CDR2 (germline): SGDLS, YYNGEE. CDR3 in DNA: TGTGCCAGCAATCGGAGAGGCTATGGCTACACCTTC. This sequence encodes CASNRRGYGYTF.

This clonotype was counted a few times. V is TRBV7-6 and J is TRBJ2-5; 8 bases fit TRBD2. Looked up from germline, CDR1 is SGHVS and CDR2 is FNYEAQ. The CDR3 consists of 13 residues. The V and J ends lost 5 bases and 7 bases, in that order; junction bases with no gene match: 6. CDR3 loop: CASSRSGGGTQYF. CDR3 DNA: TGTGCCAGCAGCCGCTCGGGGGGGGGGACCCAGTACTTC.

The gene calls are TRBV6-2 or TRBV6-3 and TRBJ2-3; perhaps TRBD2 as D (7 bases). V was clipped by 2 bases and J by 4 bases, with 19 bases between them. CDR3 length: 17 residues. Germline loops: CDR1 MNHEY, CDR2 SVGEGT. In DNA, the CDR3 is TGTGCCAGCAGTTACAGGGCGGGGGCAGGAGTCGCAGATACGCAGTATTTT. Encoded protein: CASSYRAGAGVADTQYF.

CDR3 amino acids: CASSKAKAISGNTIYF. CDR3 sequence (DNA): TGTGCCAGCAGCAAAGCGAAAGCGATCTCTGGAAACACCATATATTTT. The rearrangement joins TRBV21-1 to TRBJ1-3. TRBV21-1 counts as a pseudogene. The CDR3 has 16 amino acids.

This clonotype occurred a few times. The J gene is TRBJ1-2, the V gene TRBV4-2, with 10 bases that match TRBD1. The V gene end was trimmed by 0 bases and the J gene end by 8 bases; junction bases not matched to a gene: 15. The CDR3 extends over 18 amino acids. Germline CDR1 LGHNA, CDR2 YNFKEQ. In DNA form, the CDR3 reads TGTGCCAGCAGCCAAGATGCTACACCGGGACAGGGGATTACCGGCTACACCTTC. It yields the protein CASSQDATPGQGITGYTF.

The rearrangement uses TRBV7-3 and TRBJ2-4, with 11 positions matching TRBD2. V shed 5 bases, J shed 8 bases, and the junction held 8 bases outside the gene matches. Germline CDR1 reads SGHTA; CDR2 reads FQGTGA. There are 15 residues in the CDR3. CDR3: CASSISGGASHIQYF. CDR3 nucleotides: TGTGCCAGCAGCATTAGCGGGGGGGCCTCCCACATTCAGTACTTC. Looking up the rest from reference TRBV7-3 and TRBJ2-4 gives the full variable domain: GAGVSQTPSNKVTEKGKYVELRCDPISGHTALYWYRQSLGQGPEFLIYFQGTGAADDSGLPNDRFFAVRPEGSVSTLKIQRTERGDSAVYLCASSISGGASHIQYFGAGTRLSVL.

This clonotype has just a few counts. This chain connects TRBV2 to TRBJ2-3; weak D call: TRBD1 (6 bases). The germline V and J ends were trimmed by 1 base and 7 bases, with 12 bases remaining between them. The CDR3 has 14 amino acids. CDR1 is SNHLY and CDR2 is FYNNEI in the germline V gene. The CDR3 DNA reads as TGTGCCAGCAGTGAAGGGGCGACAGGTCATACGCAGTATTTT. It translates to CASSEGATGHTQYF.

This clonotype was seen only a few times. The chain couples TRBV6-5 to TRBJ1-5; D uncertain. The germline V gene has CDR1 MNHEY and CDR2 SVGAGI. Trimming cost V 0 bases and J 4 bases, with 10 bases left between them. The CDR3 is 15 residues long. Here the CDR3 reads CASSYSMTGNQPQHF. The CDR3 nucleotides read TGTGCCAGCAGTTACTCGATGACCGGGAATCAGCCCCAGCATTTT.

Turning to this clonotype: An end of the junction does not agree with germline; a read error may underlie this. For the CDR3, the DNA is TGTGCCAGCAGTTTAAAGAGCCAGCCCTGCTACACCTTC. Translating gives CASSLKSQPCYTF. This chain links TRBV7-3 with TRBJ1-2; D not certain. This CDR3 has 13 residues. Germline V gene lookup returns CDR1 SGHTA and CDR2 FQGTGA.

CDR3 region: CSAGDPGSSYNSPLHF. The CDR3 coding sequence is TGCAGTGCTGGGGACCCCGGCAGCTCCTATAATTCACCCCTCCACTTT. The V and J genes are TRBV20-1 and TRBJ1-6, with a tentative D call TRBD1 (5 bases). Germline CDR1 reads DFQATT; CDR2 reads SNEGSKA (reference sequence). The length of the CDR3 is 16 residues. Trimming pared 5 bases from V and 0 bases from J, leaving 14 bases between.

This clonotype came up many times. The J gene is TRBJ1-6, the V gene TRBV6-5; no clear D. Looked up from germline, CDR1 is MNHEY and CDR2 is SVGAGI. The V end lost 3 bases, the J end lost 4 bases, and 19 bases lay between the germline ends. The CDR3 loop spans 18 amino acids. The CDR3 region is CASSYWAARSRYNSPLHF. The CDR3 DNA sequence: TGTGCCAGCAGTTATTGGGCCGCAAGGAGCCGATATAATTCACCCCTCCACTTT.

This chain joins TRBV7-2 and TRBJ1-1; D is unclear. Germline loops: CDR1 SGHTA, CDR2 FQGNSA. The germline V and J ends were trimmed by 5 bases and 5 bases, with 12 bases remaining between them. This CDR3 is built from 13 residues. The CDR3 DNA sequence: TGTGCCAGCAGCCTAGGGAGGCCGACTGAAGCTTTCTTT. Translating it yields CASSLGRPTEAFF. The full variable domain, completed using reference TRBV7-2 and TRBJ1-1, is GAGVSQSPSNKVTEKGKDVELRCDPISGHTALYWYRQSLGQGLEFLIYFQGNSAPDKSGLPSDRFSAERTGGSVSTLTIQRTQQEDSAVYLCASSLGRPTEAFFGQGTRLTVV.